This TCR beta chain was recorded in a study of shared clonotypes between healthy human individuals. This clone turned up a few times. Its antigen is as yet unknown. Authors' data handling: Filtering differed, since immunoSEQ gave only junction sequences and no quality scores. Some clones are missing from TCRdb's copy, which holds only in-frame ones; the method was immunoSEQ multiplex PCR. The DNA gave D and trimming, while V, J and clone size come from that table. The sample has more than 550,000 clones, 72% seen once. V lost 1 base and J lost 1; bases outside the gene matches: 8. There are 17 residues in the CDR3. The germline gives CDR1 GTSNPN, CDR2 SVGIG (reference sequence). Study-wide findings and caveats: Researchers found naive subsets generally carried larger estimated richness than memory subsets. Lower generation probabilities were found for non-shared clonotypes than for those shared by all four donors.

This chain links TRBV30 with TRBJ2-5, with 11 bases aligning to TRBD2. This receptor was identified in a woman aged 30 to 39 in good health. Sequenced: memory CD4+ T cells sorted from blood. Indicated subset: CD45RA-negative fraction. CDR3 sequence reads: CAWSGRLAGGFQETQYF. Here the CDR3 DNA reads TGTGCCTGGAGTGGAAGATTAGCGGGAGGGTTCCAAGAGACCCAGTACTTC. The full variable domain, completed using reference TRBV30 and TRBJ2-5, is SQTIHQWPATLVQPVGSPLSLECTVEGTSNPNLYWYRQAAGRGLQLLFYSVGIGQISSEVPQNLSASRPQDRQFILSSKKLLLSDSGFYLCAWSGRLAGGFQETQYFGPGTRLLVL.